This entry is about one TCR beta chain. The data originate from a study of blood T cell repertoires in COVID-19. Study context: Sites across the United States, Italy and Spain contributed samples from acute and convalescent COVID-19. Sample material is recorded as cDNA or gDNA derived from T cells, B-cell-depleted T cells, or PBMCs.

Clones were sequenced by immunoSEQ multiplex PCR, and TCRdb holds only the in-frame ones, with some missing. The data hold about 260,000 clones, with approximately 86% observed a single time. The source of this sequence is a man in his forties who had recovered from COVID-19. Sequenced input: peripheral blood.

The CDR3, as DNA: TGTGCCAGCAGCTTACGACAGGGCAATAATGAAAAACTGTTTTTT. This gives the protein CASSLRQGNNEKLFF. The chain uses TRBV3-1 (or the pseudogene TRBV3-2) and TRBJ1-4, with 7 bases that match TRBD1. Germline V gives CDR1 LGHDT, CDR2 YNNKEL (reference sequence). The CDR3 totals 15 residues. Trimming at V came to 5 bases and at J to 4 bases, leaving 7 bases not matched to a gene.